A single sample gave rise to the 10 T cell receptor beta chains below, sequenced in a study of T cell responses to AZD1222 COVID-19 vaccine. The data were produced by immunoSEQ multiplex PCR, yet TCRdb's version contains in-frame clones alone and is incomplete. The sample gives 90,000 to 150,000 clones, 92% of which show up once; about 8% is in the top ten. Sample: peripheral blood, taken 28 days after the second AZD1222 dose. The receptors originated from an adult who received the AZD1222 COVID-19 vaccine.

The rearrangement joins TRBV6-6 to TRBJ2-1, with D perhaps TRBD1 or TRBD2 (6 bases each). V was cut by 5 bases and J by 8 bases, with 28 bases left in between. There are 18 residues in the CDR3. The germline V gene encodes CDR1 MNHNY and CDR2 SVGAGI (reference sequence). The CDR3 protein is CASSRTAWPTGGLYEQFF. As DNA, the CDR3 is TGTGCCAGCAGTCGGACTGCATGGCCCACTGGGGGGCTCTATGAGCAGTTCTTC.

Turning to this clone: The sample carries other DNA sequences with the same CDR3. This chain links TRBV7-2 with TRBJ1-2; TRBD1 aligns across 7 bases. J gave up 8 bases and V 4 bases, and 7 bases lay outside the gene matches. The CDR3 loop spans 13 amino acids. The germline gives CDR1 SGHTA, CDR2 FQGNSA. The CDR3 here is CASSSGQLYGYTF. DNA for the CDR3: TGTGCCAGCAGCTCGGGACAGCTATACGGCTACACCTTC.

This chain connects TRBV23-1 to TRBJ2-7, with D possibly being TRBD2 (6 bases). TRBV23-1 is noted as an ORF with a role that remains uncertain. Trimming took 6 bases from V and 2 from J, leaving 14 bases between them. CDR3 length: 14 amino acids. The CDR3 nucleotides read TGCGCCAGCAGGGGACTGCTTACTCCCTACGAGCAGTACTTC. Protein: CASRGLLTPYEQYF.

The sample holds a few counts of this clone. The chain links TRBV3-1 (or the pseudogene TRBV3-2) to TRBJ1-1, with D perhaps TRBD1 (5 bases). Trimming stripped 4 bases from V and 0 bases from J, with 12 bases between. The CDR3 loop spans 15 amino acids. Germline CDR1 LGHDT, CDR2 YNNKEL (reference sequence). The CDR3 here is CASSRSGSVNTEAFF. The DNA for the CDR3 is TGTGCCAGCAGCCGTTCAGGGAGCGTGAACACTGAAGCTTTCTTT.

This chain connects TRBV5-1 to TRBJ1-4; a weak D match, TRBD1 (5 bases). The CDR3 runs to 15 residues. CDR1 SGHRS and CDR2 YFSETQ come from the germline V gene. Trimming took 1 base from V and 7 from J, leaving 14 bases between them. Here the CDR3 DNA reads TGCGCCAGCAGCTTGTCGGGGACTGCCGGTGAAAAACTGTTTTTT. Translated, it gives CASSLSGTAGEKLFF.

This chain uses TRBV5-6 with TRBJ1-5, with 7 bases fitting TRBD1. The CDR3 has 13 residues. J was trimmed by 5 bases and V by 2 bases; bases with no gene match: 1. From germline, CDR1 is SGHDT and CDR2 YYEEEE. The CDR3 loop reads CASSLDRDQPQHF. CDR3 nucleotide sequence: TGTGCCAGCAGCTTAGACAGGGATCAGCCCCAGCATTTT.

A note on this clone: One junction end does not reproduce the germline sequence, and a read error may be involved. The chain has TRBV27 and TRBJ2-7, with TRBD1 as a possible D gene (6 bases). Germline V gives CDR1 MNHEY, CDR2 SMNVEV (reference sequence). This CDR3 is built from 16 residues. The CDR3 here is CASSSQERTGTGRRSF. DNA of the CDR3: TGTGCCAGCAGTTCGCAAGAGCGTACAGGGACGGGCAGAAGGAGCTTC.

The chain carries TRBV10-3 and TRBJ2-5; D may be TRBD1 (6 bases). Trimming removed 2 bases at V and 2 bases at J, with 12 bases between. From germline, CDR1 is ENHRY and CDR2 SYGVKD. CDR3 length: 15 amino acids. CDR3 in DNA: TGTGCCATCAGTGAGACAGGGATCAATCAAGAGACCCAGTACTTC. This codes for CAISETGINQETQYF.

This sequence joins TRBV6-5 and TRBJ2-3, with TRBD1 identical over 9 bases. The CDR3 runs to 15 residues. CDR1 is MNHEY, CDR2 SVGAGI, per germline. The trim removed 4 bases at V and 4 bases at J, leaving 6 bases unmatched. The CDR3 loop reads CASSSRQGVADTQYF. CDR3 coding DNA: TGTGCCAGCAGTTCCCGACAGGGGGTGGCAGATACGCAGTATTTT.

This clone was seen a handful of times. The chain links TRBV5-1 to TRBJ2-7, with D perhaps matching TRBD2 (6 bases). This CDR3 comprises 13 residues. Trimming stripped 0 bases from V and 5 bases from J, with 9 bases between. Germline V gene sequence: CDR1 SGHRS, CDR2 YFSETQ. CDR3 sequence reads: CASSLAGGDEQYF. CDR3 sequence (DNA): TGCGCCAGCAGCTTGGCAGGCGGGGACGAGCAGTACTTC. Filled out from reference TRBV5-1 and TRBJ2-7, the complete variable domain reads KAGVTQTPRYLIKTRGQQVTLSCSPISGHRSVSWYQQTPGQGLQFLFEYFSETQRNKGNFPGRFSGRQFSNSRSEMNVSTLELGDSALYLCASSLAGGDEQYFGPGTRLTVT.